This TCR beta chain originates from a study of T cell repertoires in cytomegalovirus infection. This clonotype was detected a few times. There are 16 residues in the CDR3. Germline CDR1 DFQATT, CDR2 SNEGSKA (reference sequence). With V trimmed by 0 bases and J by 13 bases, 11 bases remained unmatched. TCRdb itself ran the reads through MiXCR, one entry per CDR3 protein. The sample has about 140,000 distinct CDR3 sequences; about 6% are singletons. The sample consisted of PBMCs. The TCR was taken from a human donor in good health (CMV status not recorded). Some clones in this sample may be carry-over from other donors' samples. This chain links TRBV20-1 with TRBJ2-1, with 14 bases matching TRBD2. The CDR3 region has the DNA TGCAGTGCTAGAGAAAACGGACTAGCGGGGGGAATTCCCCAGTTCTTC. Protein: CSARENGLAGGIPQFF.